This is a list of T cell receptor beta chains from one sample in a study of cytomegalovirus exposure and HLA in healthy donors. Clones were sequenced by immunoSEQ multiplex PCR, and TCRdb holds only the in-frame ones, with some missing. Here the sample spans about 180,000 clones, approximately 80% being singletons. The sample taken for sequencing was PBMCs. These receptors were collected from a man between 18 and 29 years old in good health and CMV-seronegative. Each CDR3 is given with its conserved first and last residue. A D gene is named only where the DNA matches it firmly. The listing skips clone size in some rows; elsewhere it reads once, few, many or a size class.

clone_size: .; v_call: TRBV28; d_call: .; j_call: TRBJ1-1; cdr3_aa: CASSIPSREAFF; cdr3_nt: TGTGCCAGCAGCATACCCTCGAGGGAAGCTTTCTTT
clone_size: .; v_call: TRBV4-1; d_call: .; j_call: TRBJ1-5; cdr3_aa: CASSQEGEWQPQHF; cdr3_nt: TGCGCCAGCAGCCAAGAAGGGGAATGGCAGCCCCAGCATTTT
clone_size: .; v_call: TRBV7-2; d_call: TRBD1; j_call: TRBJ2-1; cdr3_aa: CASSLLQGVSYNEQFF; cdr3_nt: TGTGCCAGCAGCTTATTACAGGGGGTGTCCTACAATGAGCAGTTCTTC
clone_size: .; v_call: TRBV2; d_call: TRBD2; j_call: TRBJ2-7; cdr3_aa: CASSRLADSYEQYF; cdr3_nt: TGTGCCAGCAGTAGACTAGCTGACTCCTACGAGCAGTACTTC
clone_size: .; v_call: TRBV4-1; d_call: TRBD1; j_call: TRBJ2-5; cdr3_aa: CASSRGQGYQETQYF; cdr3_nt: TGCGCCAGCAGCCGTGGACAGGGGTACCAAGAGACCCAGTACTTC
clone_size: .; v_call: TRBV18; d_call: .; j_call: TRBJ1-1; cdr3_aa: CASSPLGRAEAFF; cdr3_nt: TGTGCCAGCTCACCACTCGGGCGGGCTGAAGCTTTCTTT
clone_size: .; v_call: TRBV18; d_call: .; j_call: TRBJ2-7; cdr3_aa: CASSPSPDLYEQYF; cdr3_nt: TGTGCCAGCTCACCAAGTCCAGATTTATACGAGCAGTACTTC
clone_size: once; v_call: TRBV27; d_call: TRBD1; j_call: TRBJ2-5; cdr3_aa: CASSLGTGEVETQYF; cdr3_nt: TGTGCCAGCAGTCTCGGGACAGGGGAGGTAGAGACCCAGTACTTC
clone_size: .; v_call: TRBV2; d_call: .; j_call: TRBJ2-3; cdr3_aa: CASSNDGRADTQYF; cdr3_nt: TGTGCCAGCAGTAACGACGGGAGAGCAGATACGCAGTATTTT
clone_size: .; v_call: TRBV10-1; d_call: .; j_call: TRBJ2-1; cdr3_aa: CASSESGNNEQFF; cdr3_nt: TGCGCCAGCAGTGAGTCCGGTAACAATGAGCAGTTCTTC
clone_size: once; v_call: TRBV28; d_call: .; j_call: TRBJ2-4; cdr3_aa: CASSFGTGNIQYF; cdr3_nt: TGTGCCAGCAGTTTCGGGACTGGAAACATTCAGTACTTC
clone_size: .; v_call: TRBV6-1; d_call: .; j_call: TRBJ2-7; cdr3_aa: CASSVYEQYF; cdr3_nt: TGTGCCAGCTCAGTCTACGAGCAGTACTTC
clone_size: .; v_call: TRBV14; d_call: TRBD1; j_call: TRBJ2-2; cdr3_aa: CASSLEQGVLSGELFF; cdr3_nt: TGTGCCAGCAGCCTCGAACAGGGGGTACTCTCCGGGGAGCTGTTTTTT
clone_size: .; v_call: TRBV7-9; d_call: TRBD2; j_call: TRBJ2-7; cdr3_aa: CASSLGLAGGRSYEQYF; cdr3_nt: TGTGCCAGCAGCTTAGGTCTAGCGGGGGGCCGCTCCTACGAGCAGTACTTC
clone_size: .; v_call: TRBV2; d_call: TRBD1; j_call: TRBJ1-5; cdr3_aa: CATDRGTGSNQPQHF; cdr3_nt: TGTGCCACTGACCGCGGGACAGGATCCAATCAGCCCCAGCATTTT